The 5 T cell receptor beta chains below come from one sample, sequenced in a study of identical twins. TCRdb itself ran the 5' RACE reads through MiXCR, one entry per CDR3 protein. The sample has approximately 700,000 distinct CDR3 sequences; over 15% are singletons. These data were also filed under a second study, of T cells expressing NK-cell markers.

The sequenced material came from PBMCs. These receptors originate from a woman aged 18-35 years in good health.

This sequence joins TRBV18 and TRBJ2-1, with 8 bases matching TRBD2. Germline V CDR1 and CDR2: KGHSH, LQKENI. The V and J ends lost 3 bases and 6 bases, in that order; junction bases with no gene match: 13. The CDR3 loop spans 17 amino acids. CDR3 sequence: CASSPPGGTRSANEQFF. The CDR3 DNA follows: TGTGCCAGCTCACCCCCCGGAGGGACTAGGTCGGCCAATGAGCAGTTCTTC.

The rearrangement uses TRBV7-9 and TRBJ2-1, with 11 positions matching TRBD1. The V gene's germline CDR1 is SEHNR and CDR2 FQNEAQ (reference sequence). J was trimmed by 7 bases and V by 4 bases; bases with no gene match: 12. This CDR3 has 17 amino acids. The CDR3 nucleotides read TGTGCCAGCAGCTCATTAAAGGACAGGGGGCGGATGAATGAGCAGTTCTTC. This translates into CASSSLKDRGRMNEQFF.

In this sample, this clonotype turned up a few times. The chain couples TRBV29-1 to TRBJ1-4; TRBD1 aligns across 10 bases. The V gene's germline CDR1 is SQVTM and CDR2 ANQGSEA. The V and J ends lost 6 bases and 7 bases, in that order; junction bases with no gene match: 11. The CDR3 runs 15 residues. The CDR3 nucleotides read TGCAGCGTGGACCGGACAGGGGGTCGGAGTGAAAAACTGTTTTTT. It yields the protein CSVDRTGGRSEKLFF.

The table lists this clonotype with a few counts. The chain links TRBV6-1 to TRBJ2-7, with 8 bases matching TRBD1. Trimming cost V 8 bases and J 4 bases; bases outside gene matches: 1. Per the germline V gene, CDR1 is MNHNS and CDR2 is SASEGT. The CDR3 is 11 residues long. The CDR3 loop is CASGQGYEQYF. CDR3 coding DNA: TGTGCCAGCGGACAGGGTTACGAGCAGTACTTC.

The chain is built from TRBV20-1 and TRBJ2-3; D perhaps matches TRBD2 (6 bases). The CDR3 runs 15 residues. V lost 0 bases, J lost 2 bases, and 12 bases lay in between. Germline CDR1 reads DFQATT; CDR2 reads SNEGSKA (reference sequence). CDR3 in amino acids: CSARDLRDFTDTQYF. The CDR3 DNA reads as TGCAGTGCTAGAGATTTGCGGGACTTCACAGATACGCAGTATTTT.